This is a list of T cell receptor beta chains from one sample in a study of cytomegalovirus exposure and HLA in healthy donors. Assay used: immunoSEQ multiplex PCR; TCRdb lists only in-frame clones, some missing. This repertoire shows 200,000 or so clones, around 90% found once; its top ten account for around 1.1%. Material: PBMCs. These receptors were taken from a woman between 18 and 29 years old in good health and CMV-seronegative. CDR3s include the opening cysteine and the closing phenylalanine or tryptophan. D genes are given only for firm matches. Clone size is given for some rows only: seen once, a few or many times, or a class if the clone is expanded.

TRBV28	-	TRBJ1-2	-	CASSLPSIPQNYGYTF	TGTGCCAGCAGTTTACCCTCCATCCCGCAGAACTATGGCTACACCTTC
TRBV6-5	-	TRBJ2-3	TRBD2	CASSSLGTSGRDTQYF	TGTGCCAGCAGTTCCTTGGGGACTAGCGGCAGAGATACGCAGTATTTT
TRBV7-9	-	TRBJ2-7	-	CASSLDKGRGPSYEQYF	TGTGCCAGCAGCTTAGATAAGGGCAGGGGCCCTTCCTACGAGCAGTACTTC
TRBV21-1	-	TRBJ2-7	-	CASSKNRAWTRDREGEQYF	TGTGCCAGCAGCAAAAACAGGGCCTGGACCCGGGACAGGGAAGGCGAGCAGTACTTC
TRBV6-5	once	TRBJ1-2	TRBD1	CASSYQGGAGGYTF	TGTGCCAGCAGTTACCAAGGGGGCGCAGGGGGCTACACCTTC
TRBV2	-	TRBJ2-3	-	CASRMRDTDTQYF	TGTGCCAGCAGGATGCGAGACACAGATACGCAGTATTTT
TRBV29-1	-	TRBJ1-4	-	CSVVRGEKLFF	TGCAGCGTTGTCAGGGGTGAAAAACTGTTTTTT
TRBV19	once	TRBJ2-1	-	CVSSIVPPWPYNEQFF	TGTGTCAGTAGTATAGTTCCCCCCTGGCCCTACAATGAGCAGTTCTTC
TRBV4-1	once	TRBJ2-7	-	CASSQEVRSYEQYF	TGCGCCAGCAGCCAAGAGGTGCGGTCCTACGAGCAGTACTTC
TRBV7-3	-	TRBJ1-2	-	CASSPQPEIGGYTF	TGTGCCAGCAGCCCCCAACCGGAGATAGGCGGCTACACCTTC
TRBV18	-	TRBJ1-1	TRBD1	CASSPGSGGNTEAFF	TGTGCCAGCTCACCAGGCTCAGGGGGCAACACTGAAGCTTTCTTT
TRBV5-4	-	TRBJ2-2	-	CASSLAGLSGELFF	TGTGCCAGCAGCTTGGCCGGACTATCCGGGGAGCTGTTTTTT
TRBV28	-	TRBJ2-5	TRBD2	CASTFSTGLAGEVGLGETQYF	TGTGCCAGCACCTTCTCCACGGGGCTAGCGGGAGAAGTTGGTCTGGGGGAGACCCAGTACTTC
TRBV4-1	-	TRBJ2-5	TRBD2	CASSQVVIAGQETQYF	TGCGCCAGCAGCCAAGTCGTAATAGCGGGACAAGAGACCCAGTACTTC
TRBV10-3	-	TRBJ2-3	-	CAIMRRDAQYF	TGTGCCATCATGAGGCGGGACGCGCAGTATTTT
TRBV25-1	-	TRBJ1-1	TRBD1	CASSVGTATEAFF	TGTGCCAGCAGTGTCGGGACAGCTACTGAAGCTTTCTTT
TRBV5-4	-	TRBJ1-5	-	CASSLGQSQPQHF	TGTGCCAGCAGCTTGGGACAGAGCCAGCCCCAGCATTTT
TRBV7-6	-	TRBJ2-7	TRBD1	CASSPPGQGYEQYF	TGTGCCAGCAGCCCCCCGGGACAGGGCTACGAGCAGTACTTC